The source of this T cell receptor beta chain is a study of T-cell reconstitution after alpha-beta-depleted transplantation in children. Study-wide findings and caveats: T cells produced anew were the main source of T-cell counts and diversity one year after transplant. After transplant, at about two months, alpha-beta T cells were reportedly derived from several hundred expanded graft clones. High day-60 TCRbeta diversity in some patients came from surviving recipient T cells and thymic progenitors.

Comments on this clonotype: Its antigen remains unidentified.

Unique molecular identifiers were used in preparing the TCRbeta library. MiXCR, run by TCRdb on the PCR reads, gives a single entry per CDR3 protein. The sample comprises around 450,000 distinct CDR3 sequences, about 10% of which are singletons, and around 2% rests with the top ten. Per the germline V gene, CDR1 is SGHVS and CDR2 is FNYEAQ. The CDR3 spans 14 residues. V gave up 4 bases and J gave up 4 bases, with 13 bases separating them. The V and J genes are TRBV7-6 and TRBJ2-5; D remains unclear. Sequencing was performed on PBMCs, taken before TCRalphabeta/CD19-depleted stem cell transplant. The TCR comes from a child under 10 years old with inherited bone marrow failure, due to receive a stem cell transplant. The CDR3 reads CASSYTSVGETQYF. The DNA of the CDR3 is TGTGCCAGCAGCTACACTTCAGTTGGAGAGACCCAGTACTTC. Drawing the rest from reference TRBV7-6 and TRBJ2-5, the complete variable domain is GAGVSQSPRYKVTKRGQDVALRCDPISGHVSLYWYRQALGQGPEFLTYFNYEAQQDKSGLPNDRFSAERPEGSISTLTIQRTEQRDSAMYRCASSYTSVGETQYFGPGTRLLVL.